This T cell receptor beta chain comes out of a study of blood T cell repertoires in COVID-19. Study overall: There were acute and convalescent COVID-19 samples, and they came from the United States, Italy and Spain. T cells, B-cell-depleted T cells, or PBMCs provided the cDNA or gDNA that served as material.

Trimming took 2 bases from V and 4 from J, leaving 18 bases between them. From germline, CDR1 is SGHRS and CDR2 YFSETQ. The CDR3 loop spans 17 amino acids. Original analysis: Researchers report that nucleated cell counts were estimated from reference gene primer amplification. The protocol was immunoSEQ multiplex PCR, while the TCRdb copy is restricted to in-frame clones and leaves out a portion. V and J calls and clone size come straight from that table; D and trimming were deduced from the DNA. Among around 140,000 clones, roughly 78% were seen once, and the ten largest hold 13% to 15%. Sequenced: peripheral blood. This TCR was recovered from a human donor with acute or convalescent COVID-19. The donor label of this sample is uncertain. The chain is built from TRBV5-1 and TRBJ2-2, with TRBD2 as a possible D gene (6 bases). As DNA, the CDR3 is TGCGCCAGCAGCTTCCGGCAAAGCGGGCCATCCACCGGGGAGCTGTTTTTT. Protein product: CASSFRQSGPSTGELFF.